The T cell receptor beta chain described here comes from a study of T cell changes during pregnancy in multiple sclerosis (dated by TCRdb to between 2018 and 2021). In the study overall: The study looked at changes in the T cell repertoire across pregnancy in women with multiple sclerosis.

Preparation of the library involved the immunoSEQ multiplex PCR assay. Not all clones reach the TCRdb copy of this immuneACCESS table, which keeps in-frame sequences only. Checked studies attribute under half of the gap to unresolved V genes and leave the rest unexplained. The sample table holds tens of thousands of clones, of which approximately 90% were seen once. The ten largest account for approximately 1.4% of the sample. For this clone: Its target antigen remains unknown. Base qualities are not provided; no much larger clone lies one nucleotide away.

The CDR1 and CDR2 encoded by the germline V gene are SNHLY and FYNNEI. Trimming accounts for 8 bases at V and 3 bases at J, while the number of junction bases matched to no gene is 5. There are 13 amino acids in the CDR3, from cysteine to phenylalanine inclusive. The CDR3 DNA has 39 bases and is translated from base 1. This TCR derives from a female donor with multiple sclerosis, enrolled in a pregnancy study. This material consisted of peripheral blood, taken in the third trimester of pregnancy. Recombination joined TRBV2 with TRBJ2-7; 9 bases in the middle match TRBD1. In nucleotide form, the sequence is TGTGCCAGCGTTAGGGACAGGGACTACGAGCAGTACTTC. Translated, this is CASVRDRDYEQYF.